This TCR beta chain emerged from a study of OX40 agonist ivuxolimab in advanced cancers. At the level of the study: Ivuxolimab, an antibody acting as an agonist of OX40 (CD134), was used to treat patients. Ivuxolimab was delivered to patients intravenously every 2 weeks at doses spanning 0.01 to 10 mg/kg. Study-wide results and limits: Some nonresponders also had low normalized T-cell clonal expansion.

The germline V gene encodes CDR1 SGHTA and CDR2 FQGTGA. V lost 5 bases and J lost 0; bases outside the gene matches: 15. This CDR3 is 20 amino acids long. The repertoire was sequenced with immunoSEQ multiplex PCR; TCRdb's copy has only in-frame clones and lacks some. Here the sample spans some 77,000 clones, around 86% being singletons. The table lists this clone with a count of one. Its specificity is unknown. The source is an adult with an advanced solid tumor such as melanoma, head and neck, liver or kidney cancer. This sample comprised CD4+ or CD8+ T cells sorted from blood, obtained in a trial of the OX40 agonist ivuxolimab. This chain uses TRBV7-3 with TRBJ2-5; 13 nucleotides align to TRBD2. The CDR3 here is CASSPALGTSGAPYQETQYF. CDR3 nucleotide sequence: TGTGCCAGCAGCCCGGCCCTCGGGACTAGCGGGGCGCCGTACCAAGAGACCCAGTACTTC. Full variable domain (outside the CDR3, taken from reference TRBV7-3 and TRBJ2-5): GAGVSQTPSNKVTEKGKYVELRCDPISGHTALYWYRQSLGQGPEFLIYFQGTGAADDSGLPNDRFFAVRPEGSVSTLKIQRTERGDSAVYLCASSPALGTSGAPYQETQYFGPGTRLLVL.